The 22 T cell receptor beta chains reported below all come from one sample, sequenced in a study of control samples from healthy donors and cancer patients. TCRdb's table, derived via immunoSEQ multiplex PCR, lists solely in-frame clones and lacks some. Of 84,000 or so clones listed, around 92% are singletons. Sequencing input: blood. The receptors stem from a man in his fifties in good health.

DNA for the CDR3: TGTGCCAGCAGTTACTCCAGAATTTATGCGGAGACCCAGTACTTC. Translation gives CASSYSRIYAETQYF. The gene calls are TRBV6-2 or TRBV6-3 and TRBJ2-5; D call uncertain. CDR3 size: 15 residues. The V gene lost 0 bases and the J gene lost 5 bases, with 13 bases spanning the gap. From germline, CDR1 is MNHEY and CDR2 SVGEGT.

This rearrangement joins TRBV6-5 to TRBJ2-5, with 7 bases identical to TRBD2. Looked up from germline, CDR1 is MNHEY and CDR2 is SVGAGI. V lost 1 base and J lost 4; bases outside the gene matches: 3. The CDR3 loop spans 14 amino acids. This CDR3 is CASSYWSGVETQYF. DNA of the CDR3: TGTGCCAGCAGTTACTGGAGCGGGGTAGAGACCCAGTACTTC.

The chain combines TRBV30 with TRBJ1-3, with D uncertain. Germline loops: CDR1 GTSNPN, CDR2 SVGIG (reference sequence). Trimming cost V 4 bases and J 4 bases, with 8 bases left between them. The length of the CDR3 is 12 residues. CDR3 DNA sequence: TGTGCCTGGACTAGACGGGGAAACACCATATATTTT. Protein: CAWTRRGNTIYF.

The chain joins TRBV4-1 to TRBJ1-4, with D possibly TRBD1 on 5 matching bases. V was clipped by 6 bases and J by 8 bases, with 22 bases between them. The CDR3 length is 16 residues. Germline values: CDR1 MGHRA, CDR2 YSYEKL. The CDR3 here is CASRAGLGIGIEKLFF. The CDR3 region has the DNA TGCGCCAGCAGGGCAGGGTTGGGGATAGGGATAGAAAAACTGTTTTTT.

The chain joins TRBV5-1 to TRBJ2-7; 10 positions agree with TRBD1. The CDR3 totals 15 residues. The germline V gene has CDR1 SGHRS and CDR2 YFSETQ. V trimming: 0 bases; J trimming: 7 bases; junction bases outside the gene matches: 7. The CDR3 DNA follows: TGCGCCAGCAGCTTGGTGGGACAGGGGCAAAGGGAGCAGTACTTC. Its translation is CASSLVGQGQREQYF. Drawing the rest from reference TRBV5-1 and TRBJ2-7, the complete variable domain is KAGVTQTPRYLIKTRGQQVTLSCSPISGHRSVSWYQQTPGQGLQFLFEYFSETQRNKGNFPGRFSGRQFSNSRSEMNVSTLELGDSALYLCASSLVGQGQREQYFGPGTRLTVT.

J is TRBJ1-5 and V is TRBV18, with D possibly matching TRBD1 (6 bases). The germline V gene encodes CDR1 KGHSH and CDR2 LQKENI. The CDR3 has 15 residues. Trimming left V 3 bases short and J 2 bases short, with 11 bases between. DNA for the CDR3: TGTGCCAGCTCACCCCGGAGGACAGGCAATCAGCCCCAGCATTTT. Amino acids: CASSPRRTGNQPQHF.

The chain has TRBV28 and TRBJ1-2; tentatively, D is TRBD1 (5 bases). The CDR3 has 14 amino acids. V dropped 10 bases and J dropped 8 bases, with 23 bases sitting between them. CDR1 and CDR2 from the germline V gene are MDHEN and SYDVKM. The CDR3 sequence: CATLREAGIRGYTF. For the CDR3, the DNA is TGTGCCACTTTAAGAGAGGCAGGGATAAGGGGCTACACCTTC.

This chain uses TRBV27 with TRBJ1-2; 7 bases are a match to TRBD1. The CDR3 sequence is 13 residues long. Germline-derived CDR1 and CDR2 are MNHEY and SMNVEV (reference sequence). The J segment lost 6 bases and the V segment lost 3 bases, leaving 4 bases of the junction unmatched. The DNA for the CDR3 is TGTGCCAGCAGTTTTACAGGGGAGGATGGCTACACCTTC. Protein sequence: CASSFTGEDGYTF.

As DNA, the CDR3 is TGCAGCGCCCGGGACAGGGAGGGCACTGAAGCTTTCTTT. Its translation: CSARDREGTEAFF. The chain uses TRBV29-1 and TRBJ1-1; 9 nucleotides line up with TRBD1. The germline CDR1 and CDR2 sequences are SQVTM and ANQGSEA. This CDR3 has 13 amino acids. V shed 7 bases, J shed 4 bases, and the junction held 7 bases outside the gene matches.

CDR3 in DNA: TGTGCCACCAGTGATTTGGGGACTAGCGAGGGCCGGTCGACCCAGTACTTC. Translating it yields CATSDLGTSEGRSTQYF. The rearrangement uses TRBV24-1 and TRBJ2-5, with 10 bases that match TRBD2. Unmatched junction bases numbered 10, after V lost 0 bases and J lost 7 bases. CDR1 is KGHDR, CDR2 SFDVKD, per germline. This CDR3 has 17 residues.

J is TRBJ1-1 and V is TRBV5-1; tentatively, D is TRBD1 (6 bases). Trimming took off 4 bases at V and 7 bases at J, with 14 bases between the two ends. CDR3 length: 13 residues. The V gene's germline CDR1 is SGHRS and CDR2 YFSETQ. The chain's CDR3 is CASSRQVRGEAFF. The CDR3 DNA reads as TGCGCCAGCAGCCGACAGGTCCGGGGTGAAGCTTTCTTT.

This chain uses TRBV19 with TRBJ2-5, with D possibly TRBD2 on 6 matching bases. This CDR3 comprises 16 residues. CDR1 LNHDA and CDR2 SQIVND come from the germline V gene (reference sequence). V lost 5 bases and J 2 bases, leaving 18 bases between the germline ends. CDR3 DNA sequence: TGTGCCAGTAGTCAGCCCGCCATTCGGGGGCAAGAGACCCAGTACTTC. It is translated as CASSQPAIRGQETQYF. Combining the CDR3 with reference TRBV19 and TRBJ2-5 gives the whole variable domain DGGITQSPKYLFRKEGQNVTLSCEQNLNHDAMYWYRQDPGQGLRLIYYSQIVNDFQKGDIAEGYSVSREKKESFPLTVTSAQKNPTAFYLCASSQPAIRGQETQYFGPGTRLLVL.

CDR3: CARRAGGSGSSYEQYF. CDR3 DNA sequence: TGTGCTAGGCGGGCGGGGGGGAGCGGATCCTCCTACGAGCAGTACTTC. The chain joins TRBV12-5 to TRBJ2-7, with 9 bases matching TRBD2. Germline loops: CDR1 LGHNT, CDR2 FRNRAP. The CDR3 sequence is 16 residues long. The J segment lost 0 bases and the V segment lost 9 bases, leaving 12 bases of the junction unmatched.

The genes are TRBV30 and TRBJ1-2; no clear D gene. Germline CDR1 and CDR2: GTSNPN and SVGIG (reference sequence). V shed 0 bases and J shed 8 bases, with 7 bases lying between them. The CDR3 is made up of 11 amino acids. CDR3: CAWSVIEGYTF. In DNA, the CDR3 is TGTGCCTGGAGTGTCATCGAGGGCTACACCTTC.

The chain employs TRBV6-1 and TRBJ1-2, with TRBD1 matching over 10 bases. V gave up 4 bases and J gave up 7 bases; unmatched junction bases: 12. The CDR3 has 16 residues. CDR1 MNHNS and CDR2 SASEGT come from the germline V gene. The CDR3 DNA reads as TGTGCCAGCAGTGGCAGACCGGGACAGGGGCGATCTGGCTACACCTTC. Amino acid sequence: CASSGRPGQGRSGYTF.

The chain couples TRBV7-2 to TRBJ2-4, with a weak D call TRBD2 (6 bases). Germline CDR1 reads SGHTA; CDR2 reads FQGNSA. CDR3 length equals 13 residues. The germline V and J ends were trimmed by 10 bases and 6 bases, with 16 bases remaining between them. The chain's CDR3 is CATTREDVNIQYF. The CDR3 coding sequence is TGTGCCACCACCAGGGAGGATGTAAACATTCAGTACTTC.

This clone was found a few times. The chain is built from TRBV19 and TRBJ2-5; D ambiguous. The germline V gene has CDR1 LNHDA and CDR2 SQIVND (reference sequence). V lost 3 bases to trimming and J lost 4 bases, with 9 bases between them. The length of the CDR3 is 13 residues. The DNA of the CDR3 is TGTGCCAGTAGTATGGGGTGGCTAGAGACCCAGTACTTC. Translation: CASSMGWLETQYF.

This chain uses TRBV5-1 with TRBJ1-2; D gene ambiguous. From germline, CDR1 is SGHRS and CDR2 YFSETQ. Trimming stripped 0 bases from V and 6 bases from J, with 9 bases between. The CDR3 is made up of 13 amino acids. The DNA for the CDR3 is TGCGCCAGCAGCTTGGCCGGGGAGAATGGCTACACCTTC. This sequence encodes CASSLAGENGYTF.

V and J are TRBV24-1 and TRBJ1-1; a possible D gene is TRBD1 (5 bases). Trimming shortened V by 3 bases and J by 4 bases, and 11 bases separated the two germline ends. In germline, CDR1 is KGHDR, CDR2 SFDVKD. The CDR3 runs 14 residues. The DNA for the CDR3 is TGTGCCACCAGTGATCCGGGACTGCCCACTGAAGCTTTCTTT. This translates into CATSDPGLPTEAFF.

The rearrangement links TRBV7-6 to TRBJ2-3; D is uncertain. Germline assignment: CDR1 SGHVS and CDR2 FNYEAQ. V shed 5 bases and J shed 3 bases, with 21 bases lying between them. There are 17 residues in the CDR3. The CDR3 sequence is CASSRGQTVYGTDTQYF. The CDR3 bases are TGTGCCAGCAGCCGTGGGCAGACTGTCTATGGAACAGATACGCAGTATTTT.

The chain combines TRBV10-2 with TRBJ1-6; D is possibly TRBD1 (5 bases). Trimming cost V 6 bases and J 9 bases, with 18 bases left between them. This CDR3 contains 15 residues. The germline CDR1 and CDR2 sequences are WSHSY and SAAADI. CDR3 in DNA: TGCGCCAGCAGGCCAACGGGCCTCGGGGGTTCACCCCTCCACTTT. Translation gives CASRPTGLGGSPLHF.

The chain employs TRBV24-1 and TRBJ2-7, with 12 bases lining up with TRBD2. V trimming: 4 bases; J trimming: 3 bases; junction bases outside the gene matches: 6. The germline V gene has CDR1 KGHDR and CDR2 SFDVKD. The CDR3 is 16 residues long. The CDR3 region is CATSDVTSGGYYEQYF. The CDR3 nucleotides read TGTGCCACCAGTGACGTAACTAGCGGGGGGTACTACGAGCAGTACTTC.